The clone carrying this T cell receptor (beta chain) was found a few times. The antigen remains unidentified. This entry belongs to a study of STAT3 mutations in large granular lymphocyte leukemia. Study background: Canonical activating STAT3 mutations were detected in roughly half of the longitudinally sequenced T-LGLL patients. Points from the study as a whole: Suggested: STAT3 mutation was not the ancestral event for these clonal expansions. TCR clonotype switching after therapy occurred in about 30% of the 18 patients. Every T-LGLL patient had at least one immunodominant TCRbeta clonotype. Differing intervals and regimens complicate linking therapy response to clone burden.

The data were produced by immunoSEQ multiplex PCR, yet TCRdb's version contains in-frame clones alone and is incomplete. The sample has approximately 6,600 clones, approximately 57% seen once; the top ten hold about 80%. This CDR3 is built from 15 residues. Germline V gene sequence: CDR1 MGHRA, CDR2 YSYEKL. V lost 4 bases and J lost 7; bases outside the gene matches: 5. Sequencing used peripheral blood mononuclear cells. The rearrangement uses TRBV4-1 and TRBJ1-6, with 9 nucleotides matching TRBD1. The TCR comes from a boy aged 10-17 years with T-cell large granular lymphocyte leukemia. Some clones in this sample may be carry-over from other donors' samples. CDR3 nucleotide sequence: TGCGCCAGCAGCCTATCCGACAGGGGGAATTCACCCCTCCACTTT. Protein sequence: CASSLSDRGNSPLHF.